Listed below are T cell receptor beta chains from one sample, sequenced in a study of shared clonotypes between healthy human individuals. Assay: immunoSEQ multiplex PCR; the TCRdb copy retains only in-frame clones and omits some. Among fewer than 1.6 million clones listed, approximately 98.5% were seen once. Sequences were obtained from naive CD4+ T cells sorted from blood. These receptors were taken from a young man in good health. The CDR3 runs from the conserved cysteine through the conserved F or W. D genes are given only for firm matches. Clone size is shown for a subset of rows, as once, few, many or a class of expanded clone.

TRBV5-1	TRBD2	TRBJ2-1	NA	TGCGCCAGCGGCGGTACTAGCGGGAGCCGGTCGTACAATGAGCAGTTCTTC	CASGGTSGSRSYNEQFF
TRBV5-1	NA	TRBJ2-3	NA	TGCGCCAGCAGCTTGTATACACCTAGCACAGATACGCAGTATTTT	CASSLYTPSTDTQYF
TRBV15	TRBD1	TRBJ1-2	NA	TGTGCCACCAGCAGAGCTGGGACAGGCTATGGCTACACCTTC	CATSRAGTGYGYTF
TRBV11-2	TRBD1	TRBJ2-2	NA	TGTGCCAACAGCCTGATCCGGGACAGGGGAACCGGGGAGCTGTTTTTT	CANSLIRDRGTGELFF
TRBV29-1	NA	TRBJ2-1	NA	TGCAGCGAGATGACAGGCTCCTACAATGAGCAGTTCTTC	CSEMTGSYNEQFF
TRBV7-9	TRBD2	TRBJ2-7	NA	TGTGCCAGCAGCGTTGGACTAGCGGCTTACGAGCAGTACTTC	CASSVGLAAYEQYF
TRBV5-6	NA	TRBJ1-2	once	TGTGCCAGCAGACCCTTACCTGCAGGTTACGACTATGGCTACACCTTC	CASRPLPAGYDYGYTF
TRBV18	NA	TRBJ1-3	NA	TGTGCCAGCTCACCGTTAGGTGCTTGGGACACCATATATTTT	CASSPLGAWDTIYF
TRBV5-5	NA	TRBJ2-2	NA	TGTGCCAGCAGCTTCGATACGAACACCGGGGAGCTGTTTTTT	CASSFDTNTGELFF
TRBV7-8	TRBD1	TRBJ2-2	once	TGTGCCAGCAGCCTTCTGGGACAGGGGGCCACCGGGGAGCTGTTTTTT	CASSLLGQGATGELFF
TRBV28	TRBD1	TRBJ1-1	NA	TGTGCCAGCAGGACAGGGAATGAAGCTTTCTTT	CASRTGNEAFF
TRBV5-1	TRBD1	TRBJ2-7	NA	TGCGCCAGCAGGCCGGGACAGGGCCCCATCGAGCAGTACTTC	CASRPGQGPIEQYF
TRBV18	TRBD1	TRBJ1-2	NA	TGTGCCAGCTCACCTTTGGGGACAGGGGATTTGAACTATGGCTACACCTTC	CASSPLGTGDLNYGYTF
TRBV25-1	TRBD1	TRBJ1-2	NA	TGTGCCAGTTCACAGGGGGCAACTAACTATGGCTACACCTTC	CASSQGATNYGYTF
TRBV7-7	NA	TRBJ2-5	NA	TGTGCCAGCAGCTTAGATGGGGCGTTCGGGACCCAGTACTTC	CASSLDGAFGTQYF
TRBV18	NA	TRBJ1-1	NA	TGTGCCAGCTCACCAACCAGGGAAATTGAAGCTTTCTTT	CASSPTREIEAFF
TRBV4-3	NA	TRBJ2-5	once	TGCGCCAGCAGCCAAGAAACGGGATGGGAGACCCAGTACTTC	CASSQETGWETQYF
TRBV19	TRBD1	TRBJ2-7	once	TGTGCCAGTGGGACCGGGACAGCTGTTGCCGAGCAGTACTTC	CASGTGTAVAEQYF
TRBV5-1	TRBD2	TRBJ2-3	NA	TGCGCCAGCAGCCCGACGGGACTAGCGGGAGCAGGCACAGATACGCAGTATTTT	CASSPTGLAGAGTDTQYF
TRBV15	NA	TRBJ1-2	NA	TGTGCCACCAGCAGAGATCCGGGGATGGGAGGCTACACCTTC	CATSRDPGMGGYTF